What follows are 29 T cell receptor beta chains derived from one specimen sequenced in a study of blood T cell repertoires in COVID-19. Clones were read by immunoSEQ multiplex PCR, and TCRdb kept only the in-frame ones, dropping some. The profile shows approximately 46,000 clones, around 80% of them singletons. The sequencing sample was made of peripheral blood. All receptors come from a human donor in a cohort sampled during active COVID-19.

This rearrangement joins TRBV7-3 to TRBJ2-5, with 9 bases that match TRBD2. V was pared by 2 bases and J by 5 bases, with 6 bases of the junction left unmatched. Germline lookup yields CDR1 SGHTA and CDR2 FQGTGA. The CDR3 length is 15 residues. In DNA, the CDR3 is TGTGCCAGCAGCTTAGGGCGGGAGGGCCTGGAGACCCAGTACTTC. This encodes CASSLGREGLETQYF.

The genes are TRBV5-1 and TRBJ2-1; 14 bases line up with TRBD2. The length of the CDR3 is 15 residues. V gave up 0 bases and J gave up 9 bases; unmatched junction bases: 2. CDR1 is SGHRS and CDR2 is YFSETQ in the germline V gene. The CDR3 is CASSLAGLAGGEQFF. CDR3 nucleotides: TGCGCCAGCAGCTTGGCTGGACTAGCGGGAGGTGAGCAGTTCTTC.

The CDR3 DNA follows: TGTGCCAGCAGATCATCCCGGACAGCGAACACTGAAGCTTTCTTT. This encodes CASRSSRTANTEAFF. The chain uses TRBV7-3 and TRBJ1-1; weak D call: TRBD1 (6 bases). The CDR3 length is 15 residues. The V and J ends lost 6 bases and 1 base respectively, with 15 bases between them. Per germline, CDR1 SGHTA and CDR2 FQGTGA.

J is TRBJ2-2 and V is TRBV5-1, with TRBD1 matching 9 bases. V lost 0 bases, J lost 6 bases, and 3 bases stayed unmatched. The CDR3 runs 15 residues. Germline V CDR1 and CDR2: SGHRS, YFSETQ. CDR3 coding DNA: TGCGCCAGCAGCTTGGGACAGGGGGATCCCGGGGAGCTGTTTTTT. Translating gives CASSLGQGDPGELFF.

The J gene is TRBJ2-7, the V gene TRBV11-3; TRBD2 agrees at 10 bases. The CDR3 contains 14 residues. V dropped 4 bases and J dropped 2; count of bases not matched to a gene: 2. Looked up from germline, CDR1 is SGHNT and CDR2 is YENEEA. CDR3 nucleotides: TGTGCCAGCAGCTGGACTAGCGGAACCTACGAGCAGTACTTC. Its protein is CASSWTSGTYEQYF.

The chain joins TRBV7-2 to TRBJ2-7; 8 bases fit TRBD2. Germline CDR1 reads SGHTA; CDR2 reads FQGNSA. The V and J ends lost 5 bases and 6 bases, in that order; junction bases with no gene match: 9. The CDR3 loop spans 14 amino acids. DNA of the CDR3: TGTGCCAGCAGCGTCCGGGAGGGCCCGGGCGAGCAGTACTTC. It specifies CASSVREGPGEQYF. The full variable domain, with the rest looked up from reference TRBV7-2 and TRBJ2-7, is GAGVSQSPSNKVTEKGKDVELRCDPISGHTALYWYRQSLGQGLEFLIYFQGNSAPDKSGLPSDRFSAERTGGSVSTLTIQRTQQEDSAVYLCASSVREGPGEQYFGPGTRLTVT.

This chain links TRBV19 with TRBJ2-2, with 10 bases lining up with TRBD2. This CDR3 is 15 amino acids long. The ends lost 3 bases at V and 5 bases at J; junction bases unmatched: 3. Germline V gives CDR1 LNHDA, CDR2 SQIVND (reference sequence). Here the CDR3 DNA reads TGTGCCAGTAGTATTAGTAGCGGGGGGACCGGGGAGCTGTTTTTT. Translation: CASSISSGGTGELFF.

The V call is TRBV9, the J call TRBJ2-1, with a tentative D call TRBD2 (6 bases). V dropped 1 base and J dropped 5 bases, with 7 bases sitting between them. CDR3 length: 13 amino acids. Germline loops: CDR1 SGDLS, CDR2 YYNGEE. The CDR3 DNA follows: TGTGCCAGCAGCGTAAGACTAGACAATGAGCAGTTCTTC. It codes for CASSVRLDNEQFF. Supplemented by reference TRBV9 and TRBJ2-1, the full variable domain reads DSGVTQTPKHLITATGQRVTLRCSPRSGDLSVYWYQQSLDQGLQFLIQYYNGEERAKGNILERFSAQQFPDLHSELNLSSLELGDSALYFCASSVRLDNEQFFGPGTRLTVL.

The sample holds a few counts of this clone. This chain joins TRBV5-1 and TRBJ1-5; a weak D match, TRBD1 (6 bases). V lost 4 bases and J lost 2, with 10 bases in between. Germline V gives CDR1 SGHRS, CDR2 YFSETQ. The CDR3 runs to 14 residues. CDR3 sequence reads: CASSPGEGNQPQHF. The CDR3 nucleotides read TGCGCCAGCAGCCCAGGGGAAGGCAATCAGCCCCAGCATTTT.

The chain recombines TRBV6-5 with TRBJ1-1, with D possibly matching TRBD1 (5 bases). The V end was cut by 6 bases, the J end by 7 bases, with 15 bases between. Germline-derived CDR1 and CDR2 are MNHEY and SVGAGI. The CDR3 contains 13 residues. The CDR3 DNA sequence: TGTGCCAGCAGACCCGGGGGGGGTGGTGAAGCTTTCTTT. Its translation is CASRPGGGGEAFF.

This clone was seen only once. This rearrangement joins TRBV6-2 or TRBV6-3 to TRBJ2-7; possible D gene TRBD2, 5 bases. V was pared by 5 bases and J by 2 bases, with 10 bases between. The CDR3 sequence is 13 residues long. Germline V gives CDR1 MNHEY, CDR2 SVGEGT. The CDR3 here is CASSRTGTYEQYF. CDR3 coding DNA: TGTGCCAGCAGTCGGACTGGAACCTACGAGCAGTACTTC.

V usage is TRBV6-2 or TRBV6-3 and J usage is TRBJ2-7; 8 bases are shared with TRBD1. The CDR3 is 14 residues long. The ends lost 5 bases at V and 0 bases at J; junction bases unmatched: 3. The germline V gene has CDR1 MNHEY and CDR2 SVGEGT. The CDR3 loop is CASSGTGHSYEQYF. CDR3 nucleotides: TGTGCCAGCAGTGGGACAGGACACTCCTACGAGCAGTACTTC.

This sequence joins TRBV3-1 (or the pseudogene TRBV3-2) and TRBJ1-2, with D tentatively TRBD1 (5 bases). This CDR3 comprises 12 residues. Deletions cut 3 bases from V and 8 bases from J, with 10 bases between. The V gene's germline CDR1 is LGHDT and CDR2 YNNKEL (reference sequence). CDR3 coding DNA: TGTGCCAGCAGCCACCCGCGGGGGGGCTACACCTTC. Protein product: CASSHPRGGYTF.

The CDR3 coding sequence is TGTGCCTGGGGCCCGGGACTAGCTGCTGATTCCAATGAGCAGTTCTTC. It is translated as CAWGPGLAADSNEQFF. V is TRBV30 and J is TRBJ2-1; 9 nucleotides match TRBD2. Germline assignment: CDR1 GTSNPN and CDR2 SVGIG (reference sequence). There are 16 residues in the CDR3. Unmatched junction bases numbered 14, after V lost 5 bases and J lost 6 bases.

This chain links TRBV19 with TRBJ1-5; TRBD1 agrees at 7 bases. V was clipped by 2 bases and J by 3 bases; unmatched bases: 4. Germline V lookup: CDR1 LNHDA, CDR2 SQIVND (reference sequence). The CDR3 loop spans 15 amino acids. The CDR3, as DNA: TGTGCCAGTAGTATACAGGGGGGATTCAATCAGCCCCAGCATTTT. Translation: CASSIQGGFNQPQHF. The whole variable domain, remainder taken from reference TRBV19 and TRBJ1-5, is DGGITQSPKYLFRKEGQNVTLSCEQNLNHDAMYWYRQDPGQGLRLIYYSQIVNDFQKGDIAEGYSVSREKKESFPLTVTSAQKNPTAFYLCASSIQGGFNQPQHFGDGTRLSIL.

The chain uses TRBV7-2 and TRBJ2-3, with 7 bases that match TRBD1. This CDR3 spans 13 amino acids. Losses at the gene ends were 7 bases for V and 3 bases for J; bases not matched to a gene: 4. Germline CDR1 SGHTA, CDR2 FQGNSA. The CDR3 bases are TGTGCCAGCAACAGGGGAAGGACAGATACGCAGTATTTT. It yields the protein CASNRGRTDTQYF.

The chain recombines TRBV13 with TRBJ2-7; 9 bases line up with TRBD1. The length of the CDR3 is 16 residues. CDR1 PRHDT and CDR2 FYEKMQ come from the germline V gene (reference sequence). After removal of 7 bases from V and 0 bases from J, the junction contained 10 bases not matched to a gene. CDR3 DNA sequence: TGTGCCAGCAAACAGGGGGCGCATGGCGGCTCCTACGAGCAGTACTTC. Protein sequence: CASKQGAHGGSYEQYF. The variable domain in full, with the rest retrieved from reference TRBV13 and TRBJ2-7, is AAGVIQSPRHLIKEKRETATLKCYPIPRHDTVYWYQQGPGQDPQFLISFYEKMQSDKGSIPDRFSAQQFSDYHSELNMSSLELGDSALYFCASKQGAHGGSYEQYFGPGTRLTVT.

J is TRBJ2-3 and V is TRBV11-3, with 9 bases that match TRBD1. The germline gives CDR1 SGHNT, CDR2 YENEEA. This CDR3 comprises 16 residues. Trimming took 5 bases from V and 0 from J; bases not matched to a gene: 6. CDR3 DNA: TGTGCCAGCAGCCCGGGACAGGGTGCGAGCACAGATACGCAGTATTTT. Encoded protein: CASSPGQGASTDTQYF.

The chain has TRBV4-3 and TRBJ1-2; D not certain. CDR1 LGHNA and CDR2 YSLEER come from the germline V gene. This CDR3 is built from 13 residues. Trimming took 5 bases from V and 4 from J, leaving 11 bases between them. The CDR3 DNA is TGCGCCAGCAGCGATGGGAGCATCTATGGCTACACCTTC. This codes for CASSDGSIYGYTF.

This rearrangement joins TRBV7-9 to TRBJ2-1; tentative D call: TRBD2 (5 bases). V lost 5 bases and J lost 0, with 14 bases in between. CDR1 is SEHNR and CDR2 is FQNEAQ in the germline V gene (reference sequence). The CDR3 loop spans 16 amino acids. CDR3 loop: CASSHVGMSSYNEQFF. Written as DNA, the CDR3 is TGTGCCAGCAGCCACGTCGGGATGAGCTCCTACAATGAGCAGTTCTTC.

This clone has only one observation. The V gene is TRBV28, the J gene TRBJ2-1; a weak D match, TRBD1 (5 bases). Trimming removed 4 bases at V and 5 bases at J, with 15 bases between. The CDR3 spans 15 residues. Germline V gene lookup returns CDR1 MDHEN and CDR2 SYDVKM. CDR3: CASSSPPAGHNEQFF. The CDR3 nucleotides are TGTGCCAGCAGTTCCCCCCCGGCAGGGCACAATGAGCAGTTCTTC. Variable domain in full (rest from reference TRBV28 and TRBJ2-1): DVKVTQSSRYLVKRTGEKVFLECVQDMDHENMFWYRQDPGLGLRLIYFSYDVKMKEKGDIPEGYSVSREKKERFSLILESASTNQTSMYLCASSSPPAGHNEQFFGPGTRLTVL.

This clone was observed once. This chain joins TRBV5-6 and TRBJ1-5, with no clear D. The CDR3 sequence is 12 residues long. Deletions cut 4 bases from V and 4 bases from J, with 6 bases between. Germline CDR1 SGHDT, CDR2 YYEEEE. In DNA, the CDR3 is TGTGCCAGCAGCCTATGGAATCAGCCCCAGCATTTT. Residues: CASSLWNQPQHF.

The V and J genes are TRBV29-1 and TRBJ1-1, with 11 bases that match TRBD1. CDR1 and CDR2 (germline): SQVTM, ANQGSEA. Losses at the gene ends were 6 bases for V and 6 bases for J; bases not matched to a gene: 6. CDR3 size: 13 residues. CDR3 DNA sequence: TGCAGCGTGGGGACAGGGGGTAAGGCTGAAGCTTTCTTT. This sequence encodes CSVGTGGKAEAFF.

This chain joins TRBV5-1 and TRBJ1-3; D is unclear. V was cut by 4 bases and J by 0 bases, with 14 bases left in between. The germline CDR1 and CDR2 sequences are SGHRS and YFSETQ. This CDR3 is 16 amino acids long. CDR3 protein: CASSPIGGSSGNTIYF. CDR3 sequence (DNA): TGCGCCAGCAGCCCTATCGGCGGGTCCTCTGGAAACACCATATATTTT.

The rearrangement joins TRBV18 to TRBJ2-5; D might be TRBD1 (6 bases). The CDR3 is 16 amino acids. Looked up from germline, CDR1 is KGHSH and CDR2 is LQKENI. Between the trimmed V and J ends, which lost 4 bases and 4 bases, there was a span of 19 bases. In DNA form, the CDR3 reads TGTGCCAGCTCACAAGGACAGATGAGTCCTGCAGAGACCCAGTACTTC. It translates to CASSQGQMSPAETQYF.

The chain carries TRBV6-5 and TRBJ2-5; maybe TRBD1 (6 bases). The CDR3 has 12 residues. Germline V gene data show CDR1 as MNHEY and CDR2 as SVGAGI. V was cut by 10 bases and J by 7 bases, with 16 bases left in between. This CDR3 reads CATGTGSRTQYF. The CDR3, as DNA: TGTGCCACCGGAACAGGGTCCCGGACCCAGTACTTC.

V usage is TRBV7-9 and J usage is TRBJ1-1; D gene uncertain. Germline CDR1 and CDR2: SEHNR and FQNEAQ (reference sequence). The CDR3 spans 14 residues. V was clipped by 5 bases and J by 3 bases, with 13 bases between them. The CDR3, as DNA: TGTGCCAGCAGCCGACCTGGTCGGGACACTGAAGCTTTCTTT. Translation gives CASSRPGRDTEAFF.

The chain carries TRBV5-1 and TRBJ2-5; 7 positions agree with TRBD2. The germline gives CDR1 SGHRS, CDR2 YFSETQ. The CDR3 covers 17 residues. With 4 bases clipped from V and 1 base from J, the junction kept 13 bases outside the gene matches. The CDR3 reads CASSTAGRGSLQETQYF. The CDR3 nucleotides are TGCGCCAGCAGCACAGCGGGGCGGGGCTCTCTCCAAGAGACCCAGTACTTC.

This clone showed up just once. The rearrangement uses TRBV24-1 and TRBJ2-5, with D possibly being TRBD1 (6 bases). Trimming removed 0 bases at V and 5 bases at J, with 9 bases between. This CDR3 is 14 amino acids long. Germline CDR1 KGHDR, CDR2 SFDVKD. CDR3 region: CATSDLWGPETQYF. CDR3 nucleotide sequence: TGTGCCACCAGTGATTTGTGGGGGCCGGAGACCCAGTACTTC.